The T cell receptor (beta chain) under discussion was sequenced for a study of blood T cell repertoires in COVID-19. In the study's own analysis: Estimation of nucleated cell counts relied on the amplification of reference gene primers. Sequenced by immunoSEQ multiplex PCR; TCRdb stores in-frame clones only, minus some. V and J calls and clone size come straight from that table; D and trimming were deduced from the DNA. The repertoire holds around 200,000 clones, with 88% as singletons. V was pared by 1 base and J by 0 bases, with 5 bases of the junction left unmatched. Germline CDR1 SGHTA, CDR2 FQGNSA. The CDR3 covers 16 residues. Self-reported history from a screening survey and questionnaire set each donor's cohort.

The receptor was isolated from a woman younger than 45 who had recovered from COVID-19. The sequencing input was PBMCs or T cells enriched from blood (not recorded which). The V gene is TRBV7-2, the J gene TRBJ2-5, with 7 bases lining up with TRBD1. CDR3 nucleotide sequence: TGTGCCAGCAGCTTAGGGCAGGGGGTAAACCAAGAGACCCAGTACTTC. It specifies CASSLGQGVNQETQYF.